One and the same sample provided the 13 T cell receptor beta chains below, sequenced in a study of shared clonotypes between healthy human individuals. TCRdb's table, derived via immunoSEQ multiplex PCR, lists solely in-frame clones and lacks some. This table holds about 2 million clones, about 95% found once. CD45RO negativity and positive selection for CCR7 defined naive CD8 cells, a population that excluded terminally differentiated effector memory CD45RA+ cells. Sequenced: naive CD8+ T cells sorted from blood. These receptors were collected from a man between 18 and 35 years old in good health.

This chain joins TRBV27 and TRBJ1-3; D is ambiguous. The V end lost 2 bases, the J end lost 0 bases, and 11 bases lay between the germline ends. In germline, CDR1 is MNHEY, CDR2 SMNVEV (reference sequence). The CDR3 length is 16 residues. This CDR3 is CASSLGPHNSGNTIYF. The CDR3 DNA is TGTGCCAGCAGTTTAGGGCCTCACAACTCTGGAAACACCATATATTTT.

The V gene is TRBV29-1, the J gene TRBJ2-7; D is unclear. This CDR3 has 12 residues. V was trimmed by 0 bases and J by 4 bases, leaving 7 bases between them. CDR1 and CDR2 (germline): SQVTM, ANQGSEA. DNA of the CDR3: TGCAGCGTTGAAGATGCGAGATACGAGCAGTACTTC. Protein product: CSVEDARYEQYF.

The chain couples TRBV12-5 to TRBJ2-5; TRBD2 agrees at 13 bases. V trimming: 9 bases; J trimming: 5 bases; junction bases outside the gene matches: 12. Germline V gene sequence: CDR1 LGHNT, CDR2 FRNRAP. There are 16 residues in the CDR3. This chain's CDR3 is CASWPDRGLAGETQYF. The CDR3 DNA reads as TGTGCTAGCTGGCCGGACCGGGGACTAGCGGGGGAGACCCAGTACTTC.

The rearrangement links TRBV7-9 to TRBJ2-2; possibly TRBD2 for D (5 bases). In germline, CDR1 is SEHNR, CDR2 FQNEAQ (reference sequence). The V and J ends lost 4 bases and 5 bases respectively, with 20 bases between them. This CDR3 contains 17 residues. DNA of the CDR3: TGTGCCAGCAGCTCTCCGACCGCTTGGAGCGGTACCGGGGAGCTGTTTTTT. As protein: CASSSPTAWSGTGELFF.

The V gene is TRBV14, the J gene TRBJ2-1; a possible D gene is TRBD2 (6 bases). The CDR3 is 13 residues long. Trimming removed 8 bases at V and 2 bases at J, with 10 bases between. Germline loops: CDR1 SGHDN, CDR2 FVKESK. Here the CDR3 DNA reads TGTGCCAGCGGAGCTAGCGCCTACAATGAGCAGTTCTTC. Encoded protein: CASGASAYNEQFF.

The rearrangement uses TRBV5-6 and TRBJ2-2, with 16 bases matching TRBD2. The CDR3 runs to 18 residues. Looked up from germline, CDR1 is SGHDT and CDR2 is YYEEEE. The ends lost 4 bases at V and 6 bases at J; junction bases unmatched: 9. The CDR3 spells CASSLGLAGGAGAGELFF. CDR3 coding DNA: TGTGCCAGCAGCCTGGGACTAGCGGGAGGGGCGGGGGCCGGGGAGCTGTTTTTT.

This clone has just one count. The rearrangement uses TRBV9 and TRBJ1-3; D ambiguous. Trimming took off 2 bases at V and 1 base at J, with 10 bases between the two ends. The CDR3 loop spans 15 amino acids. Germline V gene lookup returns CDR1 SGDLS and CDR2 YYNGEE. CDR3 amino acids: CASSVDVDSGNTIYF. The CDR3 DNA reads TGTGCCAGCAGCGTTGATGTGGATTCTGGAAACACCATATATTTT.

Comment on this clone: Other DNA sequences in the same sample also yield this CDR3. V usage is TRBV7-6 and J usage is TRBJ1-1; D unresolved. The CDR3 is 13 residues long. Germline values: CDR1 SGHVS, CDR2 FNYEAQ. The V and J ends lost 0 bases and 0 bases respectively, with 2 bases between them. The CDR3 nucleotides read TGTGCCAGCAGCTTAGCCTTGAACACTGAAGCTTTCTTT. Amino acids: CASSLALNTEAFF. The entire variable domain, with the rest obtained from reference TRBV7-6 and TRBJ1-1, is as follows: GAGVSQSPRYKVTKRGQDVALRCDPISGHVSLYWYRQALGQGPEFLTYFNYEAQQDKSGLPNDRFSAERPEGSISTLTIQRTEQRDSAMYRCASSLALNTEAFFGQGTRLTVV.

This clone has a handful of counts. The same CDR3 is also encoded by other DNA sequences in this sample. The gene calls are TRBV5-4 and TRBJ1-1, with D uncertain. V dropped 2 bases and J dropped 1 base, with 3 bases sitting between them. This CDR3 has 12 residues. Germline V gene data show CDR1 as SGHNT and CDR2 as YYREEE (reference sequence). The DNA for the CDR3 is TGTGCCAGCAGCTTTGGGAACACTGAAGCTTTCTTT. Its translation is CASSFGNTEAFF. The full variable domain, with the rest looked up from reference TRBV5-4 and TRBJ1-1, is ETGVTQSPTHLIKTRGQQVTLRCSSQSGHNTVSWYQQALGQGPQFIFQYYREEENGRGNFPPRFSGLQFPNYSSELNVNALELDDSALYLCASSFGNTEAFFGQGTRLTVV.

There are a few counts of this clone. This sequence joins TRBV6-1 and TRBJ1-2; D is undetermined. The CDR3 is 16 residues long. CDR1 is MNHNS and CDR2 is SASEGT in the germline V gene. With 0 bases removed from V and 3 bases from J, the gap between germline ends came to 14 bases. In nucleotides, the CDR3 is TGTGCCAGCAGTGAAGCGTACGGGCCGGCGGACTATGGCTACACCTTC. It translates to CASSEAYGPADYGYTF.

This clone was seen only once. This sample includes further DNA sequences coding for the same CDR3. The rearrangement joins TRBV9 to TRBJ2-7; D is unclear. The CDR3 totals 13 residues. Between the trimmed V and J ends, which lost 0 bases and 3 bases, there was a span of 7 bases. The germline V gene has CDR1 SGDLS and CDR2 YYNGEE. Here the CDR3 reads CASSVDSDYEQYF. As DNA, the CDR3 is TGTGCCAGCAGCGTAGATTCAGACTACGAGCAGTACTTC. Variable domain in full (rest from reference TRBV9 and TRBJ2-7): DSGVTQTPKHLITATGQRVTLRCSPRSGDLSVYWYQQSLDQGLQFLIQYYNGEERAKGNILERFSAQQFPDLHSELNLSSLELGDSALYFCASSVDSDYEQYFGPGTRLTVT.

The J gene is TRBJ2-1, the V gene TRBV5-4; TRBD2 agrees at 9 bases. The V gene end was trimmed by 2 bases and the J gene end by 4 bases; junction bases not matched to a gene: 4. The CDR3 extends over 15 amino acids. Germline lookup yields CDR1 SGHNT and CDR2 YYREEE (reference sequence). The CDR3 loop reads CASSFGAGGYNEQFF. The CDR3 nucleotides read TGTGCCAGCAGCTTCGGAGCGGGAGGTTACAATGAGCAGTTCTTC.

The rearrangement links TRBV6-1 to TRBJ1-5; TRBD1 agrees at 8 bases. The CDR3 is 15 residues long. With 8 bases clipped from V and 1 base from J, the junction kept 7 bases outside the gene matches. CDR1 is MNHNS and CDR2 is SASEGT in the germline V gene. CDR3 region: CASWKTGGSNQPQHF. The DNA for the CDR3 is TGTGCCAGCTGGAAAACAGGGGGAAGCAATCAGCCCCAGCATTTT.